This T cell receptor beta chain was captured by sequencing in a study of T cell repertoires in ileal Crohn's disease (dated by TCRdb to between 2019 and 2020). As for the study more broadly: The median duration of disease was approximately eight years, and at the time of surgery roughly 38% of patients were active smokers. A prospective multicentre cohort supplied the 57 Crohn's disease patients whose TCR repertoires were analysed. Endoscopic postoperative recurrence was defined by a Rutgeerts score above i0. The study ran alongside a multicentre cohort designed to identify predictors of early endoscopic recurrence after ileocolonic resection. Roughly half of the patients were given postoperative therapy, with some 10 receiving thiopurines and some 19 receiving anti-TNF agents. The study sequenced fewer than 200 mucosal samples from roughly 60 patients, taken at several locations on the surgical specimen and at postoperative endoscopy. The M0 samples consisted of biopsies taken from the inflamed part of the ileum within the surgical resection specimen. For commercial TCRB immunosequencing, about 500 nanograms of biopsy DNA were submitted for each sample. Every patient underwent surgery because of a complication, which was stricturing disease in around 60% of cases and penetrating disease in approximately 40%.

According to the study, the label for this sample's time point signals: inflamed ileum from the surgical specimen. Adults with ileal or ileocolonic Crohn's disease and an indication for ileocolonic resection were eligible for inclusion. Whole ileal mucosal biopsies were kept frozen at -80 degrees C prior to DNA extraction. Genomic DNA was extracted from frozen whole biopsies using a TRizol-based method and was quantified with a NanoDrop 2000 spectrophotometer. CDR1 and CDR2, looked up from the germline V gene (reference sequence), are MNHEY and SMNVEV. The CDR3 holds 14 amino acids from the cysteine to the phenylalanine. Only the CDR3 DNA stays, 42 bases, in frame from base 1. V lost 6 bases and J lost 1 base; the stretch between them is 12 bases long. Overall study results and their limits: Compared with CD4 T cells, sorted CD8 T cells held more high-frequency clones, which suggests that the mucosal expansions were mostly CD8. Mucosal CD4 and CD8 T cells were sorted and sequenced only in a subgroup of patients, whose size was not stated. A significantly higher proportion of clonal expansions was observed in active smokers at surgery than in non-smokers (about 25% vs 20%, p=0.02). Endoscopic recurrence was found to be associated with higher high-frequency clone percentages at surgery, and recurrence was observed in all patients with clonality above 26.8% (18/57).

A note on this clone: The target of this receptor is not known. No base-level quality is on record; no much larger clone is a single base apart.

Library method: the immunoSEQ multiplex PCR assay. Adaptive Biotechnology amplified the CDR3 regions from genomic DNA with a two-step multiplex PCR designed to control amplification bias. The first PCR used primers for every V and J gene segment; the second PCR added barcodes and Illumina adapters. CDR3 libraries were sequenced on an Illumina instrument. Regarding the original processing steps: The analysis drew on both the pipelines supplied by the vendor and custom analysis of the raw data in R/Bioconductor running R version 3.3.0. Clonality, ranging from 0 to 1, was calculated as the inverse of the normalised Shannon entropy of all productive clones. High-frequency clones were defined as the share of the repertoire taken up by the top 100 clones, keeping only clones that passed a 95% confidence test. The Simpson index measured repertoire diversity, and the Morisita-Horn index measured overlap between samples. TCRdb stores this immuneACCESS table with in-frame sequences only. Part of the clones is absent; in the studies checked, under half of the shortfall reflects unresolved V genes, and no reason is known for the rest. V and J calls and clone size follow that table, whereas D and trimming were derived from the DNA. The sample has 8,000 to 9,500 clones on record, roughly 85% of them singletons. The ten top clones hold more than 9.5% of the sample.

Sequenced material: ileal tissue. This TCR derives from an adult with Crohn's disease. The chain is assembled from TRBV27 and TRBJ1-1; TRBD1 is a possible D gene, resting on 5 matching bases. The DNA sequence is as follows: TGTGCCAGCAGCTATCTCGGACAGAACACTGAAGCTTTCTTT. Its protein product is CASSYLGQNTEAFF.